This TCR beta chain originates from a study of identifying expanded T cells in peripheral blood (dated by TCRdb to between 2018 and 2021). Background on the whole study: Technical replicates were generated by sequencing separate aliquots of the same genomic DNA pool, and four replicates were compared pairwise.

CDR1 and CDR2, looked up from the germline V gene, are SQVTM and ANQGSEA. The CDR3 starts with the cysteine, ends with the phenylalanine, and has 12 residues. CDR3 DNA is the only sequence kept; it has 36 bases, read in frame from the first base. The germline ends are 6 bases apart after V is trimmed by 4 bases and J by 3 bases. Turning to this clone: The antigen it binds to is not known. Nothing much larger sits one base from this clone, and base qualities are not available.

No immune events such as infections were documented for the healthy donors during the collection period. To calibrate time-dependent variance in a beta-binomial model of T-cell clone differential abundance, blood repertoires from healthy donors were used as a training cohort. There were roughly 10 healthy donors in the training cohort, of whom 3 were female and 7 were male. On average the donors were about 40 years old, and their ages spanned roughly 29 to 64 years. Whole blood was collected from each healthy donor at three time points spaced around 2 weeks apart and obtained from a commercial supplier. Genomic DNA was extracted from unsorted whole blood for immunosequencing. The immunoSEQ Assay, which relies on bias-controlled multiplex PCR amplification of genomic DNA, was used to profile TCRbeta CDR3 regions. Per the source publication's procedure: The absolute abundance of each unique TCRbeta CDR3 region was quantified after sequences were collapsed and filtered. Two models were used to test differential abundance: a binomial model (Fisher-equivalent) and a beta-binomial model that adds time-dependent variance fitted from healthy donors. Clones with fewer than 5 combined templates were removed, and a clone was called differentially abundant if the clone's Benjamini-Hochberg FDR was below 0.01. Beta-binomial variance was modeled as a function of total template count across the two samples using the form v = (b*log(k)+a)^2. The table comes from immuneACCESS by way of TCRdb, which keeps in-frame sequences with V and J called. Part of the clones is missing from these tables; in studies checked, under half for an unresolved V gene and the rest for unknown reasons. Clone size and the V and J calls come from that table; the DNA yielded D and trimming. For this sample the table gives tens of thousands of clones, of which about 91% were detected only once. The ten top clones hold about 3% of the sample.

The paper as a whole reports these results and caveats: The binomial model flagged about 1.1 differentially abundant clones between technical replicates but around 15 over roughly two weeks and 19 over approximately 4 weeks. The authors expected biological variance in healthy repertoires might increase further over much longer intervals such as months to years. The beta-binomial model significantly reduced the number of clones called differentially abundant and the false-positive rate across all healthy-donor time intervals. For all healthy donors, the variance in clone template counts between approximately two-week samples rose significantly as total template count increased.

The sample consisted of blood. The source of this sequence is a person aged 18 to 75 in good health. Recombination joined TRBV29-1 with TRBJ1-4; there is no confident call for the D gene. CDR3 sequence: CSVGIANEKLFF. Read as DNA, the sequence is TGCAGCGTTGGAATAGCTAATGAAAAACTGTTTTTT.